A single sample is the source of the 28 T cell receptor beta chains below, sequenced in a study of T cells in Graves' hyperthyroidism and ophthalmopathy. TCR beta CDR3 regions were amplified from RNA. A first-round RT-PCR of the TCR CDR3 used the HTBI primer set. TCRdb reanalysed the multiplex PCR reads using MiXCR and keeps one entry per CDR3 protein. The profile shows approximately 500,000 distinct CDR3 sequences, around 46% of them singletons. Specimen: peripheral blood or thyroid tissue (not recorded which). The receptor source for this set is a woman between 18 and 29 years old with Graves' hyperthyroidism.

In its sample, this clonotype was seen many times. The V gene is TRBV11-3, the J gene TRBJ1-1; D might be TRBD1 (5 bases). The CDR3 contains 15 residues. CDR1 SGHNT and CDR2 YENEEA come from the germline V gene. Trimming removed 5 bases from V and 1 base from J, with 14 bases in between. The CDR3 region is CASSLGDSRNTEAFF. CDR3 DNA: TGTGCCAGCAGCCTCGGGGACTCCCGGAACACTGAAGCTTTCTTT.

This clonotype was observed at least ten times. The gene calls are TRBV5-4 and TRBJ1-2; maybe TRBD1 (5 bases). This CDR3 spans 13 amino acids. V lost 5 bases and J 7 bases, leaving 15 bases between the germline ends. Germline values: CDR1 SGHNT, CDR2 YYREEE (reference sequence). DNA of the CDR3: TGTGCCAGCAGAGGGGTGGGGCTTTCTGGCTACACCTTC. This encodes CASRGVGLSGYTF.

This clonotype was counted a few times. The chain has TRBV24-1 and TRBJ1-2; D is ambiguous. Trimming cost V 3 bases and J 1 base, with 11 bases left between them. Germline V CDR1 and CDR2: KGHDR, SFDVKD. The CDR3 consists of 15 residues. The CDR3 bases are TGTGCCACCAGTGATCCTCGGACGGATAACTATGGCTACACCTTC. As protein: CATSDPRTDNYGYTF.

The chain is built from TRBV29-1 and TRBJ1-3, with a possible D match to TRBD1 (5 bases). With 8 bases removed from V and 0 bases from J, the gap between germline ends came to 17 bases. CDR1 and CDR2 from the germline V gene are SQVTM and ANQGSEA. This CDR3 has 15 residues. Here the CDR3 reads CSMDGTALSGNTIYF. CDR3 bases: TGCAGCATGGACGGGACGGCGCTCTCTGGAAACACCATATATTTT.

In regard to this clonotype: This clone may be a read error of a much larger clone one base away. This chain links TRBV30 with TRBJ1-5, with D hard to call. The germline CDR1 and CDR2 sequences are GTSNPN and SVGIG (reference sequence). The CDR3 consists of 13 residues. Here the CDR3 reads CAWSTDINRPQHF. The CDR3 DNA sequence: TGTGCCTGGAGTACGGATATCAATCGGCCCCAGCATTTT.

This clonotype has ten or more counts. The J gene is TRBJ1-2, the V gene TRBV4-1; D ambiguous. The CDR3 length is 15 residues. The V end lost 1 base, the J end lost 5 bases, and 14 bases lay between the germline ends. Germline V gene lookup returns CDR1 MGHRA and CDR2 YSYEKL. The chain's CDR3 is CASSQGGDRPYGYTF. The CDR3 nucleotides read TGCGCCAGCAGCCAAGGAGGTGATCGCCCTTATGGCTACACCTTC.

The chain recombines TRBV7-9 with TRBJ1-5; D is uncertain. Germline lookup yields CDR1 SEHNR and CDR2 FQNEAQ (reference sequence). The V end lost 5 bases, the J end lost 0 bases, and 17 bases lay between the germline ends. The CDR3 consists of 17 residues. CDR3 protein: CASSQTSGRDSNQPQHF. The CDR3 DNA sequence: TGTGCCAGCAGCCAAACTAGCGGGAGGGATAGCAATCAGCCCCAGCATTTT.

This clonotype was found many times. The chain recombines TRBV7-9 with TRBJ2-7; 14 nucleotides match TRBD2. This CDR3 comprises 15 residues. Germline assignment: CDR1 SEHNR and CDR2 FQNEAQ (reference sequence). With 3 bases clipped from V and 3 bases from J, the junction kept 1 base outside the gene matches. CDR3 DNA: TGTGCCAGCAGCTTGGGACTAGCGGGAGTCTACGAGCAGTACTTC. This codes for CASSLGLAGVYEQYF.

This clonotype was detected many times. V usage is TRBV15 and J usage is TRBJ2-7; TRBD1 might be the D (6 bases). The germline CDR1 and CDR2 sequences are LNHNV and YYDKDF (reference sequence). This CDR3 is built from 18 residues. Trimming pared 0 bases from V and 3 bases from J, leaving 21 bases between. This CDR3 is CATSRDYGATGLSYEQYF. For the CDR3, the DNA is TGTGCCACCAGCAGAGATTATGGGGCGACAGGCTTAAGCTACGAGCAGTACTTC.

A remark on this clonotype: One end of the junction does not line up with germline, which may come from a read error. The chain combines TRBV5-1 with TRBJ1-1; 7 nucleotides agree with TRBD1. CDR1 is SGHRS, CDR2 YFSETQ, per germline. This CDR3 has 14 amino acids. Written as DNA, the CDR3 is TGTGCCAGCAGCAGGGGGGACTGGAACACTGAAGCTTTCTTT. This encodes CASSRGDWNTEAFF.

The V call is TRBV20-1, the J call TRBJ2-2, with 11 positions matching TRBD2. V trimming: 3 bases; J trimming: 6 bases; junction bases outside the gene matches: 3. Germline CDR1 is DFQATT and CDR2 is SNEGSKA (reference sequence). This CDR3 is built from 14 residues. In DNA form, the CDR3 reads TGCAGTGCTAGCGATAGCGGGAGGGCCGGGGAGCTGTTTTTT. It yields the protein CSASDSGRAGELFF.

The V call is TRBV24-1, the J call TRBJ2-2; D remains ambiguous. V lost 3 bases, J lost 3 bases, and 16 bases lay in between. CDR3 length: 17 amino acids. Germline V gene data show CDR1 as KGHDR and CDR2 as SFDVKD. The CDR3 nucleotides read TGTGCCACCAGTGATCCCTCAAGCAGCCCTGACACCGGGGAGCTGTTTTTT. It yields the protein CATSDPSSSPDTGELFF.

This clonotype was seen more than once but under ten times. The rearrangement joins TRBV10-3 to TRBJ2-6; 7 bases line up with TRBD1. V dropped 10 bases and J dropped 4; count of bases not matched to a gene: 7. This CDR3 has 14 amino acids. Looked up from germline, CDR1 is ENHRY and CDR2 is SYGVKD. CDR3 in DNA: TGTGCCAAGGACAGGTCCCTCGGGGCCAACGTCCTGACTTTC. This encodes CAKDRSLGANVLTF.

There are many counts of this clonotype. The chain couples TRBV12-3 or TRBV12-4 to TRBJ1-2; TRBD1 matches 11 bases. Germline trimming cut 3 bases from V and 6 bases from J; bases unmatched to any gene: 3. The CDR3 consists of 14 residues. CDR3 nucleotide sequence: TGTGCCAGCAGTTTTCGGACAGGGGGCGATGGCTACACCTTC. Amino acids: CASSFRTGGDGYTF.

The chain links TRBV7-9 to TRBJ2-3; D gene unclear. Germline lookup yields CDR1 SEHNR and CDR2 FQNEAQ (reference sequence). The CDR3 covers 15 residues. The ends were cut back, 6 bases at V and 6 bases at J, with 19 bases in the middle. The CDR3 coding sequence is TGTGCCAGCAGGCAACCCTATCCATGGCCCGATACGCAGTATTTT. This translates into CASRQPYPWPDTQYF. Supplemented by reference TRBV7-9 and TRBJ2-3, the full variable domain reads DTGVSQNPRHKITKRGQNVTFRCDPISEHNRLYWYRQTLGQGPEFLTYFQNEAQLEKSRLLSDRFSAERPKGSFSTLEIQRTEQGDSAMYLCASRQPYPWPDTQYFGPGTRLTVL.

This sequence joins TRBV7-9 and TRBJ1-6, with D perhaps TRBD1 (5 bases). There are 17 residues in the CDR3. The V end was cut by 3 bases, the J end by 6 bases, with 18 bases between. Germline V gene sequence: CDR1 SEHNR, CDR2 FQNEAQ (reference sequence). The DNA of the CDR3 is TGTGCCAGCAGCTTGGTAGGGATCTGGACACCTAATTCACCCCTCCACTTT. This translates into CASSLVGIWTPNSPLHF.

This clonotype appeared a few times. J is TRBJ1-1 and V is TRBV2; D is unclear. The germline CDR1 and CDR2 sequences are SNHLY and FYNNEI. V lost 11 bases and J 2 bases, leaving 15 bases between the germline ends. CDR3 length equals 13 residues. The CDR3 region has the DNA TGTGCCTCCAAAAGAGAGGGAAACACTGAAGCTTTCTTT. Protein: CASKREGNTEAFF.

The rearrangement joins TRBV15 to TRBJ2-6; D is possibly TRBD2 (5 bases). Trimming shortened V by 0 bases and J by 4 bases, and 10 bases separated the two germline ends. Looked up from germline, CDR1 is LNHNV and CDR2 is YYDKDF (reference sequence). The CDR3 consists of 16 residues. CDR3 bases: TGTGCCACCAGCAGAGATATCCGGGAAGGGGCCAACGTCCTGACTTTC. Translating it yields CATSRDIREGANVLTF.

A few counts support this clonotype. V is TRBV12-3 or TRBV12-4 and J is TRBJ2-3, with D hard to call. The CDR3 is 12 residues long. V shed 6 bases and J shed 1 base, with 5 bases lying between them. In DNA form, the CDR3 reads TGTGCCAGCAGATTCGGCACAGATACGCAGTATTTT. Amino acid sequence: CASRFGTDTQYF.

This clonotype appeared many times. The CDR3 DNA reads TGTGCCAGCAGTTTGGCGGACGCCACCTACGAGCAGTACTTC. Its protein is CASSLADATYEQYF. V usage is TRBV27 and J usage is TRBJ2-7; no clear D. Trimming shortened V by 3 bases and J by 2 bases, and 11 bases separated the two germline ends. The CDR3 spans 14 residues. Germline lookup yields CDR1 MNHEY and CDR2 SMNVEV (reference sequence).

The chain combines TRBV20-1 with TRBJ2-3, with TRBD2 identical over 8 bases. V shed 1 base and J 2 bases; nucleotides not matched to a gene: 2. The V gene's germline CDR1 is DFQATT and CDR2 SNEGSKA (reference sequence). This CDR3 comprises 14 residues. CDR3 nucleotides: TGCAGTGCTAGAGTAGCGGGGTCCACAGATACGCAGTATTTT. Its translation: CSARVAGSTDTQYF.

The chain combines TRBV11-2 with TRBJ2-5; 7 nucleotides agree with TRBD2. Losses at the gene ends were 1 base for V and 0 bases for J; bases not matched to a gene: 2. Germline values: CDR1 SGHAT, CDR2 FQNNGV. This CDR3 is 15 amino acids long. The CDR3 nucleotides are TGTGCCAGCAGCTTAGCGGGAGGAAACCAAGAGACCCAGTACTTC. Translation gives CASSLAGGNQETQYF.

The chain joins TRBV7-9 to TRBJ2-7; 9 bases agree with TRBD1. This CDR3 is 15 amino acids long. V lost 1 base, J lost 6 bases, and 7 bases stayed unmatched. Germline V gene lookup returns CDR1 SEHNR and CDR2 FQNEAQ (reference sequence). CDR3: CASSLVGQGTAEQYF. CDR3 nucleotide sequence: TGTGCCAGCAGCTTAGTTGGACAGGGGACGGCCGAGCAGTACTTC. Full variable domain (missing parts from reference TRBV7-9 and TRBJ2-7): DTGVSQNPRHKITKRGQNVTFRCDPISEHNRLYWYRQTLGQGPEFLTYFQNEAQLEKSRLLSDRFSAERPKGSFSTLEIQRTEQGDSAMYLCASSLVGQGTAEQYFGPGTRLTVT.

The table lists this clonotype with many counts. The chain links TRBV9 to TRBJ2-6; no definite D call. Trimming took off 0 bases at V and 2 bases at J, with 12 bases between the two ends. The V gene's germline CDR1 is SGDLS and CDR2 YYNGEE. This CDR3 region has 17 residues. The CDR3 DNA is TGTGCCAGCAGCGTAGACTTCCAGGATCCTGGGGCCAACGTCCTGACTTTC. It is translated as CASSVDFQDPGANVLTF.

On this clonotype: Germline is not matched at one junction end, which may reflect a read error. The V and J genes are TRBV10-2 and TRBJ2-2; maybe TRBD2 (5 bases). The germline V gene encodes CDR1 WSHSY and CDR2 SAAADI. The CDR3 runs to 14 residues. The CDR3 reads CASSQRVDTGELFF. The CDR3, as DNA: TGTGCCAGCAGCCAGAGGGTGGACACCGGGGAGCTGTTTTTT.

The chain employs TRBV7-9 and TRBJ2-5; 13 nucleotides line up with TRBD2. The V segment lost 6 bases and the J segment 1 base; nucleotides outside the gene matches: 14. Looked up from germline, CDR1 is SEHNR and CDR2 is FQNEAQ (reference sequence). This CDR3 spans 19 amino acids. DNA for the CDR3: TGTGCCAGCAGTTACAAGTCTGGGACTAGCGGGAACCTCCAAGAGACCCAGTACTTC. As protein: CASSYKSGTSGNLQETQYF.

Only a few counts were recorded for this clonotype. The chain combines TRBV7-2 with TRBJ2-1; 12 bases map to TRBD2. The trim removed 6 bases at V and 7 bases at J, leaving 7 bases unmatched. The germline CDR1 and CDR2 sequences are SGHTA and FQGNSA. The CDR3 totals 15 residues. The CDR3 is CASRPTSGSWNEQFF. CDR3 nucleotide sequence: TGTGCCAGCAGGCCGACTAGCGGGAGCTGGAATGAGCAGTTCTTC.

This clonotype was seen many times. The V gene is TRBV6-2 or TRBV6-3, the J gene TRBJ2-6; D not resolved. Trimming shortened V by 7 bases and J by 4 bases, and 8 bases separated the two germline ends. CDR3 length equals 13 residues. Germline V CDR1 and CDR2: MNHEY, SVGEGT. The DNA for the CDR3 is TGTGCCAGCACCCTCCCGGGGGCCAACGTCCTGACTTTC. Translating it yields CASTLPGANVLTF.